The 13 T cell receptor beta chains below were found in one sample sequenced in a study of T cells expressing NK-cell markers. TCRdb reprocessed the 5' RACE reads, keeping one entry per CDR3 protein, no DNA. The sample table sets out about 460,000 distinct CDR3 sequences. The sample was blood T cells: a sorted CD56 or NKG2C T cell subset, CD4+ or CD8+ T cells, or bulk PBMC T cells (not recorded which). The source of these receptors is a woman aged 50 to 60 in good health.

This chain links TRBV7-7 with TRBJ2-3. Germline CDR1 and CDR2: SSHAT and FNYEAQ (reference sequence). The CDR3 loop spans 14 amino acids. The CDR3: CASSETSSTDTQYF.

The V call is TRBV19, the J call TRBJ2-2; there is no DNA to check the TCRdb D call of TRBD2. The CDR3 length is 14 residues. Per germline, CDR1 LNHDA and CDR2 SQIVND (reference sequence). CDR3 loop: CASSSGRAVGELFF.

The chain couples TRBV6-4 to TRBJ2-5; TCRdb picks TRBD1, but there is no DNA to check that call. Looked up from germline, CDR1 is MRHNA and CDR2 is SNTAGT. CDR3 length: 12 amino acids. The CDR3 sequence is CASSDPRETQYF.

The gene calls are TRBV5-1 and TRBJ2-2; TCRdb's D call of TRBD2 is untestable without DNA. Germline CDR1 SGHRS, CDR2 YFSETQ. The CDR3 has 13 residues. CDR3 in amino acids: CASSWDYPGELFF. Variable domain in full (rest from reference TRBV5-1 and TRBJ2-2): KAGVTQTPRYLIKTRGQQVTLSCSPISGHRSVSWYQQTPGQGLQFLFEYFSETQRNKGNFPGRFSGRQFSNSRSEMNVSTLELGDSALYLCASSWDYPGELFFGEGSRLTVL.

The CDR3 here is CASSPLTTGGPPDTQYF. V gene TRBV6-5 combines with J gene TRBJ2-3; TCRdb selects TRBD1, and the lack of DNA leaves this call unchecked. This CDR3 has 17 amino acids. From germline, CDR1 is MNHEY and CDR2 SVGAGI.

The CDR3 loop reads CASSSRLGPGTDTQYF. The chain uses TRBV5-4 and TRBJ2-3; TCRdb gives TRBD2 as the D gene, but with no DNA this cannot be confirmed. Germline CDR1 SGHNT, CDR2 YYREEE (reference sequence). This CDR3 is 16 amino acids long.

The rearrangement uses TRBV24-1 and TRBJ2-5; the D call from TCRdb, TRBD1, cannot be confirmed without DNA. Germline CDR1 reads KGHDR; CDR2 reads SFDVKD. CDR3 length equals 16 residues. CDR3: CATSARDRGLSETQYF.

The chain links TRBV2 to TRBJ2-3; TCRdb proposes TRBD1, but this gene call is untestable without DNA. The CDR3 spans 16 residues. Germline V lookup: CDR1 SNHLY, CDR2 FYNNEI. CDR3: CASSAAGGLSAGTQYF.

This chain joins TRBV5-1 and TRBJ1-2; the D call from TCRdb, TRBD1, cannot be confirmed without DNA. The length of the CDR3 is 14 residues. From germline, CDR1 is SGHRS and CDR2 YFSETQ. CDR3 amino acids: CASSLPGQNYGYTF.

J is TRBJ2-6 and V is TRBV28. This CDR3 has 15 residues. CDR1 is MDHEN, CDR2 SYDVKM, per germline. The CDR3 reads CASSLRSSGANVLTF.

The chain recombines TRBV12-3 or TRBV12-4 with TRBJ2-3; TCRdb's assignment of TRBD2 cannot be checked, as there is no DNA. The CDR3 length is 17 residues. CDR3: CASSRTTGTTYTDTQYF.

V is TRBV11-1 and J is TRBJ2-7; TCRdb proposes TRBD2, but this gene call is untestable without DNA. This CDR3 comprises 13 residues. Germline V gene sequence: CDR1 SGHAT, CDR2 FQDESV (reference sequence). The CDR3: CASSFKVGLTQYF.

The genes are TRBV29-1 and TRBJ2-7; TCRdb calls TRBD1, which cannot be checked without DNA. Germline V gives CDR1 SQVTM, CDR2 ANQGSEA. The CDR3 loop spans 13 amino acids. CDR3 loop: CSVGQGLSYEQYF.